The 20 T cell receptor beta chains below come from one sample, sequenced in a study of early T cells in non-severe SARS-CoV-2 infection. TCRdb re-derived calls from the 5' RACE reads in MiXCR, one entry per CDR3 protein. This sample has roughly 42,000 distinct CDR3 sequences; about 12% occur once, and the top ten carry roughly 16%. The specimen sequenced was whole blood. These receptors were collected from an adult who was a healthcare worker with PCR-confirmed SARS-CoV-2 infection or an uninfected control (not recorded which).

This clonotype was counted a few times. Germline and junction disagree at one end, which may indicate a read error. This chain links TRBV10-3 with TRBJ2-1; a weak D match, TRBD1 (5 bases). Germline values: CDR1 ENHRY, CDR2 SYGVKD. CDR3 size: 15 residues. CDR3 in amino acids: CAIGKGASSYNGQFF. For the CDR3, the DNA is TGTGCCATCGGTAAAGGGGCGAGCTCCTACAATGGGCAGTTCTTC.

The gene calls are TRBV19 and TRBJ2-7, with TRBD1 as a possible D gene (6 bases). The CDR3 loop spans 14 amino acids. The V end lost 6 bases, the J end lost 1 base, and 13 bases lay between the germline ends. Germline V gene lookup returns CDR1 LNHDA and CDR2 SQIVND (reference sequence). The DNA of the CDR3 is TGTGCCAGTAGGGACAGTTCAAATTCCTACGAGCAGTACTTC. Amino acids: CASRDSSNSYEQYF.

The sample holds a few counts of this clonotype. This chain uses TRBV30 with TRBJ2-5, with D possibly matching TRBD2 (5 bases). Trimming shortened V by 4 bases and J by 5 bases, and 14 bases separated the two germline ends. The CDR3 covers 13 residues. Germline V gives CDR1 GTSNPN, CDR2 SVGIG (reference sequence). In DNA form, the CDR3 reads TGTGCCTGGATCTCGAGGGCGTGGGAGACCCAGTACTTC. Translated, it gives CAWISRAWETQYF.

At least ten counts were recorded for this clonotype. The rearrangement links TRBV5-1 to TRBJ1-5; 7 positions agree with TRBD1. The length of the CDR3 is 14 residues. With V trimmed by 4 bases and J by 5 bases, 6 bases remained unmatched. Germline V gene lookup returns CDR1 SGHRS and CDR2 YFSETQ. The CDR3 DNA follows: TGCGCCAGCAGCCCAGGGACAGCGGATCAGCCCCAGCATTTT. Amino acid sequence: CASSPGTADQPQHF.

In this sample, this clonotype turned up a few times. The chain joins TRBV7-9 to TRBJ2-2; D is perhaps TRBD1 (5 bases). The V gene lost 2 bases and the J gene lost 7 bases, with 11 bases spanning the gap. Germline CDR1 SEHNR, CDR2 FQNEAQ (reference sequence). The CDR3 runs to 14 residues. CDR3 region: CASSLTGAIGELFF. CDR3 coding DNA: TGTGCCAGCAGCTTAACTGGGGCGATCGGGGAGCTGTTTTTT.

This clonotype was detected many times. The chain joins TRBV7-9 to TRBJ2-7; D perhaps matches TRBD2 (6 bases). CDR3 length: 16 residues. Looked up from germline, CDR1 is SEHNR and CDR2 is FQNEAQ (reference sequence). V lost 5 bases to trimming and J lost 0 bases, with 17 bases between them. The CDR3 bases are TGTGCCAGCAGCCCCACCCGGGGTAGCGGCTCCTACGAGCAGTACTTC. Translating it yields CASSPTRGSGSYEQYF.

This clonotype was seen repeatedly, ten times or more. The J gene is TRBJ2-1, the V gene TRBV7-2; 12 bases fit TRBD2. CDR1 is SGHTA and CDR2 is FQGNSA in the germline V gene. Trimming cost V 5 bases and J 9 bases; bases outside gene matches: 11. This CDR3 has 16 amino acids. CDR3 in DNA: TGTGCCAGCAGCCGAAAGCTAGCGGGGGGGCCCAGTGAGCAGTTCTTC. The encoded protein is CASSRKLAGGPSEQFF. Variable domain in full (rest from reference TRBV7-2 and TRBJ2-1): GAGVSQSPSNKVTEKGKDVELRCDPISGHTALYWYRQSLGQGLEFLIYFQGNSAPDKSGLPSDRFSAERTGGSVSTLTIQRTQQEDSAVYLCASSRKLAGGPSEQFFGPGTRLTVL.

This clonotype was seen many times. This CDR3 is CASSEGNIQYF. The CDR3 DNA is TGTGCCAGCAGCGAAGGAAACATTCAGTACTTC. The J gene is TRBJ2-4, the V gene TRBV11-2; D ambiguous. V lost 5 bases, J lost 6 bases, and 5 bases lay in between. The germline V gene has CDR1 SGHAT and CDR2 FQNNGV. This CDR3 is built from 11 residues. The variable domain in full, with the rest retrieved from reference TRBV11-2 and TRBJ2-4, is EAGVAQSPRYKIIEKRQSVAFWCNPISGHATLYWYQQILGQGPKLLIQFQNNGVVDDSQLPKDRFSAERLKGVDSTLKIQPAKLEDSAVYLCASSEGNIQYFGAGTRLSVL.

The V call is TRBV12-3 or TRBV12-4, the J call TRBJ2-1, with 8 bases identical to TRBD2. V lost 5 bases, J lost 1 base, and 13 bases stayed unmatched. There are 18 residues in the CDR3. CDR3 in DNA: TGTGCCAGCAGTACCCACCCGTGGCGGGAGGTTTCCTACAATGAGCAGTTCTTC. The encoded protein is CASSTHPWREVSYNEQFF.

This clonotype was counted a few times. V and J are TRBV20-1 and TRBJ2-7; D is possibly TRBD2 (5 bases). Germline V gene sequence: CDR1 DFQATT, CDR2 SNEGSKA (reference sequence). The CDR3 extends over 16 amino acids. The ends were cut back, 5 bases at V and 0 bases at J, with 20 bases in the middle. CDR3: CSAERFGLPPSYEQYF. CDR3 sequence (DNA): TGCAGTGCTGAACGGTTCGGACTCCCCCCCTCCTACGAGCAGTACTTC.

There are a few counts of this clonotype. The rearrangement joins TRBV20-1 to TRBJ1-1, with a possible D match to TRBD1 (6 bases). This CDR3 has 15 residues. Germline V CDR1 and CDR2: DFQATT, SNEGSKA (reference sequence). Between the trimmed V and J ends, which lost 3 bases and 2 bases, there was a span of 16 bases. The CDR3 reads CSASFFQGTNTEAFF. DNA of the CDR3: TGCAGTGCTAGTTTCTTTCAGGGGACCAACACTGAAGCTTTCTTT.

The chain is built from TRBV6-2 or TRBV6-3 and TRBJ2-7; weak D call: TRBD2 (5 bases). CDR1 MNHEY and CDR2 SVGEGT come from the germline V gene. This CDR3 has 13 residues. V was pared by 2 bases and J by 2 bases, with 7 bases between. Here the CDR3 reads CASSYSGPYEQYF. The CDR3 DNA sequence: TGTGCCAGCAGTTACAGCGGCCCCTACGAGCAGTACTTC.

The table lists this clonotype with many counts. V usage is TRBV10-2 and J usage is TRBJ2-3, with D uncertain. CDR3 length: 16 amino acids. V lost 0 bases and J lost 0, with 10 bases in between. The germline V gene has CDR1 WSHSY and CDR2 SAAADI. The CDR3 reads CASSESEDGSTDTQYF. The CDR3 bases are TGCGCCAGCAGTGAGTCTGAGGACGGGAGCACAGATACGCAGTATTTT.

This clonotype showed up just a few times. The CDR3 DNA reads as TGTGCCAGCAGCTTAGCGCTTGTGGAGACCCAGTACTTC. This gives the protein CASSLALVETQYF. The rearrangement uses TRBV7-2 and TRBJ2-5; D is uncertain. Germline CDR1 is SGHTA and CDR2 is FQGNSA. The CDR3 spans 13 residues. Trimming removed 0 bases from V and 5 bases from J, with 7 bases in between.

This clonotype was observed a handful of times. The chain joins TRBV27 to TRBJ2-1; TRBD1 agrees at 7 bases. The CDR3 runs 16 residues. Germline CDR1 is MNHEY and CDR2 is SMNVEV (reference sequence). Germline trimming cut 5 bases from V and 6 bases from J; bases unmatched to any gene: 13. This CDR3 reads CASSVSRDSLVNEQFF. CDR3 sequence (DNA): TGTGCCAGCAGTGTCTCCCGGGACAGCCTGGTCAATGAGCAGTTCTTC.

Notes on this clonotype: It may be a read error: a sequence one base away is much more abundant. The CDR3 coding sequence is TGTGCCAGCAGCCAAGTGTACAATGAGCAGTTCTTC. Translated, it gives CASSQVYNEQFF. The V and J genes are TRBV4-2 and TRBJ2-1; D unresolved. Trimming pared 1 base from V and 4 bases from J, leaving 2 bases between. Germline V lookup: CDR1 LGHNA, CDR2 YNFKEQ. CDR3 length: 12 amino acids.

This clonotype was found a few times. This chain links TRBV5-1 with TRBJ2-5; tentatively, D is TRBD1 (6 bases). The CDR3 spans 15 residues. Germline V gene sequence: CDR1 SGHRS, CDR2 YFSETQ. V lost 3 bases and J lost 5, with 17 bases in between. The CDR3 DNA reads TGCGCCAGCAGCTCCCAGGGGCAGTTCGGGGAGACCCAGTACTTC. Amino acids: CASSSQGQFGETQYF.

This clonotype was recorded many times. The CDR3 DNA sequence: TGTGCCAGCAGCCAAGATGTCCTAAAGGAGACCCAGTACTTC. This encodes CASSQDVLKETQYF. This chain links TRBV4-2 with TRBJ2-5; D unresolved. Germline loops: CDR1 LGHNA, CDR2 YNFKEQ. The CDR3 sequence is 14 residues long. Trimming removed 0 bases at V and 5 bases at J, with 10 bases between.

This clonotype has ten or more counts. The V and J genes are TRBV7-9 and TRBJ1-6, with TRBD1 matching over 8 bases. Germline trimming cut 1 base from V and 10 bases from J; bases unmatched to any gene: 12. This CDR3 is 17 amino acids long. Germline lookup yields CDR1 SEHNR and CDR2 FQNEAQ (reference sequence). Here the CDR3 reads CASSLGAGGESYSPLHF. CDR3 in DNA: TGTGCCAGCAGCTTAGGTGCAGGGGGCGAATCATACTCACCCCTCCACTTT.

This clonotype has just a few counts. V gene TRBV5-1 combines with J gene TRBJ2-1, with TRBD2 matching over 14 bases. Germline V gene lookup returns CDR1 SGHRS and CDR2 YFSETQ. After removal of 7 bases from V and 7 bases from J, the junction contained 7 bases not matched to a gene. The CDR3 loop spans 15 amino acids. CDR3 loop: CASYPGLAGVNEQFF. The CDR3 bases are TGCGCCAGCTATCCGGGACTAGCGGGAGTTAATGAGCAGTTCTTC.